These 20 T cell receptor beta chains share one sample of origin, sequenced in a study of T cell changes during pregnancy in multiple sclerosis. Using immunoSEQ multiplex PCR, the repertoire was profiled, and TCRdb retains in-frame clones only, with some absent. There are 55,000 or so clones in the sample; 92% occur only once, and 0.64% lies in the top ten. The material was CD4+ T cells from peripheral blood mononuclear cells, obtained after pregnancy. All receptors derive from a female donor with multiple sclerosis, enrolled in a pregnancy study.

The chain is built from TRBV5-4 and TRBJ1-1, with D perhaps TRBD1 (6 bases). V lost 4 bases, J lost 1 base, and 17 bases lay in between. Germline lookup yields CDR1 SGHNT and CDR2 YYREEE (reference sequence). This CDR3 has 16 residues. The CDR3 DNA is TGTGCCAGCAGCCTGGGAGGGCAGGGGAAGAACACTGAAGCTTTCTTT. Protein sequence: CASSLGGQGKNTEAFF.

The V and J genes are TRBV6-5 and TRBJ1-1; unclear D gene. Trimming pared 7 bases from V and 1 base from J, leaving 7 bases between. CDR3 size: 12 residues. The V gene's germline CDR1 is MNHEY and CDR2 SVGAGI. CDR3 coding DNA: TGTGCCAGCAATCCCGGGAACACTGAAGCTTTCTTT. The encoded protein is CASNPGNTEAFF.

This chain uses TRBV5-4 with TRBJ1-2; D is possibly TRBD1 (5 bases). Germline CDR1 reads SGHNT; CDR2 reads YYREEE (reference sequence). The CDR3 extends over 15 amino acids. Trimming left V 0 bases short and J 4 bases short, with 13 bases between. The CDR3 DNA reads TGTGCCAGCAGCTTGGACGCAGGGAAACCCTATGGCTACACCTTC. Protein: CASSLDAGKPYGYTF.

CDR3 sequence (DNA): TGTGCCAGCAGTGGGGACACCTCCGAGCAGTACTTC. Amino acid sequence: CASSGDTSEQYF. This rearrangement joins TRBV6-1 to TRBJ2-7, with D tentatively TRBD1 (6 bases). The CDR3 spans 12 residues. V lost 4 bases, J lost 6 bases, and 10 bases lay in between. Germline V lookup: CDR1 MNHNS, CDR2 SASEGT.

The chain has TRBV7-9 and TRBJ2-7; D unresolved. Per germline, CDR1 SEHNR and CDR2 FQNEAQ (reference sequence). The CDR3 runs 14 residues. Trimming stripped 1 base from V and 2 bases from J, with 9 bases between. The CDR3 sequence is CASSLVAPAYEQYF. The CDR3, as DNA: TGTGCCAGCAGCTTAGTTGCGCCCGCCTACGAGCAGTACTTC.

For the CDR3, the DNA is TGCAGCGTTGAGAGGGGGCGCGGTCACACTGAAGCTTTCTTT. It encodes CSVERGRGHTEAFF. The chain uses TRBV29-1 and TRBJ1-1, with 7 bases fitting TRBD1. The CDR3 loop spans 14 amino acids. After removal of 3 bases from V and 3 bases from J, the junction contained 7 bases not matched to a gene. Germline V gene lookup returns CDR1 SQVTM and CDR2 ANQGSEA.

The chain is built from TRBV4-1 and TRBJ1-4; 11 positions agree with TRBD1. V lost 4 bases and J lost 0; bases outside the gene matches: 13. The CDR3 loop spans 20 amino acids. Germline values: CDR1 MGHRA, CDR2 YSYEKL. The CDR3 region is CASSPGDRGDGATTNEKLFF. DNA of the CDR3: TGCGCCAGCAGCCCAGGGGACAGGGGGGACGGAGCGACAACTAATGAAAAACTGTTTTTT.

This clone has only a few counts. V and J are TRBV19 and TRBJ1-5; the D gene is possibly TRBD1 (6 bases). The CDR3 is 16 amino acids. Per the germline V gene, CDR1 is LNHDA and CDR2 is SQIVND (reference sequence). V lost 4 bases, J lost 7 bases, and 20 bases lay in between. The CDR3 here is CASSRAGETSGQPQHF. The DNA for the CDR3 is TGTGCCAGTAGTAGGGCAGGGGAAACCTCTGGACAGCCCCAGCATTTT.

The CDR3 is CARVQVGTEAFF. The CDR3 nucleotides read TGTGCCAGGGTCCAGGTAGGCACTGAAGCTTTCTTT. The gene calls are TRBV2 and TRBJ1-1; no firm D call. The germline V gene encodes CDR1 SNHLY and CDR2 FYNNEI. Trimming removed 9 bases from V and 4 bases from J, with 12 bases in between. The CDR3 extends over 12 amino acids.

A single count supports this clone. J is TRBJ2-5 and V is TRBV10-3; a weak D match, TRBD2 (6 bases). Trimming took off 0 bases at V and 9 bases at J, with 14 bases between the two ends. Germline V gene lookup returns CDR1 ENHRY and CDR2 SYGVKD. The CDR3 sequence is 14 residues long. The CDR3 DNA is TGTGCCATCAGTGAGTCTGACCGTTCGGGGGCCCAGTACTTC. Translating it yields CAISESDRSGAQYF.

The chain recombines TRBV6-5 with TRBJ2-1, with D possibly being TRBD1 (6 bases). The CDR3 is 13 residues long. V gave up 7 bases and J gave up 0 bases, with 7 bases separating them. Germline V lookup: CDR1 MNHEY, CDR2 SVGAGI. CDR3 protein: CASKGDSYNEQFF. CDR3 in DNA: TGTGCCAGCAAGGGGGACTCCTACAATGAGCAGTTCTTC.

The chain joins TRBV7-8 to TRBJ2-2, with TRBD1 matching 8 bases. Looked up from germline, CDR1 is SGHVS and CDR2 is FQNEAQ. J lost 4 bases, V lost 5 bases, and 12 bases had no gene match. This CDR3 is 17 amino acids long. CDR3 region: CASSPYDRGRGTGELFF. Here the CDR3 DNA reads TGTGCCAGCAGCCCCTACGACAGGGGACGAGGCACCGGGGAGCTGTTTTTT.

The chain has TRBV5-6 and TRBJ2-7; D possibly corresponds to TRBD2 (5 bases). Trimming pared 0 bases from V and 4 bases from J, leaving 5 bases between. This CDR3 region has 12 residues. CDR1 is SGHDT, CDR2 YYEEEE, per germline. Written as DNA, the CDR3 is TGTGCCAGCAGCTTGGAGCGGTACGAGCAGTACTTC. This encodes CASSLERYEQYF.

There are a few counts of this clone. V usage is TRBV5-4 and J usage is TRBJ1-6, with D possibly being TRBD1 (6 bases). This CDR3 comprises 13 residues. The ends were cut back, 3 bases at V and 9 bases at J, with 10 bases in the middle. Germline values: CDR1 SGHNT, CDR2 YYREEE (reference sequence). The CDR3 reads CASSSQGTSPLHF. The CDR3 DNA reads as TGTGCCAGCAGCTCTCAGGGGACTTCACCCCTCCACTTT.

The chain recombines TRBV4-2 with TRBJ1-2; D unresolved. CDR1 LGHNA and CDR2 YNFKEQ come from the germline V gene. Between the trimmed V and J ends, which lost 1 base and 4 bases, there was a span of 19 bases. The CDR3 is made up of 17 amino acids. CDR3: CASSQAADVLATYGYTF. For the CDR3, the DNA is TGTGCCAGCAGCCAAGCGGCCGACGTTTTAGCAACCTATGGCTACACCTTC.

CDR3 sequence reads: CSVGSLGGYNEQFF. In DNA form, the CDR3 reads TGCAGCGTCGGATCTTTGGGGGGATACAATGAGCAGTTCTTC. The V call is TRBV29-1, the J call TRBJ2-1, with TRBD2 as a possible D gene (6 bases). Germline V gives CDR1 SQVTM, CDR2 ANQGSEA. The CDR3 covers 14 residues. V was pared by 6 bases and J by 4 bases, with 16 bases between.

The CDR3 nucleotides read TGTGCCAGCAGCTTAGGGGGGCAGGGGGCCTCTGGAAACACCATATATTTT. Encoded protein: CASSLGGQGASGNTIYF. The genes are TRBV11-3 and TRBJ1-3, with 8 positions matching TRBD1. V shed 1 base, J shed 0 bases, and the junction held 5 bases outside the gene matches. The length of the CDR3 is 17 residues. In germline, CDR1 is SGHNT, CDR2 YENEEA.

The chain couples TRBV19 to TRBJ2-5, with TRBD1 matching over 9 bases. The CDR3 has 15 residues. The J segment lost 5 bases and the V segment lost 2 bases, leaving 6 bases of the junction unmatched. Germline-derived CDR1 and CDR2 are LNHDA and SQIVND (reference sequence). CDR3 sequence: CASSILPGQGETQYF. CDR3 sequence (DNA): TGTGCCAGTAGTATACTGCCGGGACAGGGTGAGACCCAGTACTTC.

CDR3 nucleotide sequence: TGTGCCAGCAGCCGACAGGGATTACCCTCCTACGAGCAGTACTTC. Protein: CASSRQGLPSYEQYF. The J gene is TRBJ2-7, the V gene TRBV28, with TRBD1 matching 7 bases. The CDR3 sequence is 15 residues long. Trimming cost V 6 bases and J 0 bases; bases outside gene matches: 8. CDR1 MDHEN and CDR2 SYDVKM come from the germline V gene.

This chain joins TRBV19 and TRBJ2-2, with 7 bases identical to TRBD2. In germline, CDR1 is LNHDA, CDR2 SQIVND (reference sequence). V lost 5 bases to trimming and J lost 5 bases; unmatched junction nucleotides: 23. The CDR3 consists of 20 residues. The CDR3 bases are TGTGCCAGTAGTTATCCCGGACCCCGACTGGTGTGGGGGGGGACCGGGGAGCTGTTTTTT. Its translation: CASSYPGPRLVWGGTGELFF.